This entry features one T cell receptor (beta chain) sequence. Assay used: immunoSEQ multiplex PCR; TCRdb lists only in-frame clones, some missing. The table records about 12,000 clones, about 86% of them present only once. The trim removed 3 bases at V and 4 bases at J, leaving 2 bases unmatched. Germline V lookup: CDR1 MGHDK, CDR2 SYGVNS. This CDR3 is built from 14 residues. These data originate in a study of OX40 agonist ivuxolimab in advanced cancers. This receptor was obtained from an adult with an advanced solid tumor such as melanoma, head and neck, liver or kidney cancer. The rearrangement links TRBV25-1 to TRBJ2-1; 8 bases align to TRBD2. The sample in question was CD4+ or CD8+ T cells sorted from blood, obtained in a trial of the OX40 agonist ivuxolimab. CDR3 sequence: CASSDQRGYNEQFF. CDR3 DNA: TGTGCCAGCAGTGACCAGCGGGGGTACAATGAGCAGTTCTTC. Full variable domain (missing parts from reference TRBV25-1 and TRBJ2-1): EADIYQTPRYLVIGTGKKITLECSQTMGHDKMYWYQQDPGMELHLIHYSYGVNSTEKGDLSSESTVSRIRTEHFPLTLESARPSHTSQYLCASSDQRGYNEQFFGPGTRLTVL.